These T cell receptor beta chains were read from a single sample in a study of T cells in Graves' hyperthyroidism and ophthalmopathy. TCRdb called the multiplex PCR reads again in MiXCR, with one record for every CDR3 protein. The data hold around 500,000 distinct CDR3 sequences, with around an eighth observed a single time. The specimen was blood. Source of these receptors: a woman aged 18-29 years with Graves' hyperthyroidism. Each CDR3 is given with its conserved first and last residue.

TRBJ2-7	TRBV7-9	CASSIYRLTAATTYEQYF
TRBJ1-5	TRBV2	CASGSGTGGIVQPQHF
TRBJ2-4	TRBV30	CAWSGESKNIQYF
TRBJ1-1	TRBV12-5	CASGIEEDTEAFF
TRBJ2-1	TRBV20-1	CSAEKGRGSSYNEQFF
TRBJ2-2	TRBV5-1	CASSPGLVNTGELFF
TRBJ2-1	TRBV12-3/TRBV12-4	CASSEDYPEQFF
TRBJ1-3	TRBV18	CASSPMSQRAGNTIYF
TRBJ1-1	TRBV9	CASSVSGGFTEAFF
TRBJ2-3	TRBV10-3	CAISLGSAGGGADTQYF
TRBJ2-1	TRBV6-1	CASHSSSYNEQFF
TRBJ1-2	TRBV11-2	CASSQTGNYGYTF
TRBJ2-2	TRBV25-1	CASSDPFIQGGELFF
TRBJ1-1	TRBV12-3/TRBV12-4	CASAQGMNTEAFF
TRBJ2-7	TRBV12-3/TRBV12-4	CASSAEFGVAGYEQYF
TRBJ2-1	TRBV18	CASSPTQGYNEQFF
TRBJ2-5	TRBV20-1	CSASGLAGESQYF